The clone carrying this TCR beta chain turned up a few times. Its antigen is unidentified. The data derive from a study of human T cells and chemical hapten exposure. In the original processing: Samples held a median of 95,638 TCRs, range roughly 23,224–700,000. MiXCR was run by TCRdb on the RACE reads, yielding one entry per CDR3 protein. TCRdb, rather than the study authors, made the V and J calls. Here the sample spans about 84,000 distinct CDR3 sequences, 10% being singletons. Looked up from germline, CDR1 is LNHNV and CDR2 is YYDKDF (reference sequence). Trimming stripped 4 bases from V and 3 bases from J, with 9 bases between. The CDR3 consists of 14 residues. Documented time point: patch test 2, 6 weeks after DPC sensitization. Noted treatment: therapeutic diphenylcyclopropenone sensitization with weekly scalp DPC. Blood draws came first, before each patch test. Sample donors consisted of patients with alopecia, aged 18 to 70 years, who were suitable for DPC.

General study findings and limits: Alopecia affected the donors, so their immune response may differ from healthy people's.

The chain is built from TRBV15 and TRBJ2-2; the D is unclear. The TCR sequence derives from a woman in her fifties or sixties with alopecia areata. Some clones in this sample may be carry-over from other donors' samples. The material was whole blood, obtained in connection with sensitization to the hapten diphenylcyclopropenone (DPC). The CDR3 loop reads CATSTLRDTGELFF. Here the CDR3 DNA reads TGTGCCACCAGCACCCTCCGTGACACCGGGGAGCTGTTTTTT.